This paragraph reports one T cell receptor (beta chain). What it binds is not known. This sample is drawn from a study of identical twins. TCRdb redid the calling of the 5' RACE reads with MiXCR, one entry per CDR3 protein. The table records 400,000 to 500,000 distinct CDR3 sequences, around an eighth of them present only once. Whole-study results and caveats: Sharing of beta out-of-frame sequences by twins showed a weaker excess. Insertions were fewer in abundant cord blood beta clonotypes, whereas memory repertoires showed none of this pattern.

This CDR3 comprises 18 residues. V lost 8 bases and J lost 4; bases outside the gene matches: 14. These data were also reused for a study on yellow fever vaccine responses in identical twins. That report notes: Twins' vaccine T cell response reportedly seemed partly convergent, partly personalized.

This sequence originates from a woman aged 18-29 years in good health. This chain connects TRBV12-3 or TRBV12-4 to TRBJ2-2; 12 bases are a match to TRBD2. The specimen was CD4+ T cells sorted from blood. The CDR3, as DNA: TGTGCCAGCCACGGCTCGGGACTAGCGGGTTTAAGCACCGGGGAGCTGTTTTTT. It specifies CASHGSGLAGLSTGELFF.